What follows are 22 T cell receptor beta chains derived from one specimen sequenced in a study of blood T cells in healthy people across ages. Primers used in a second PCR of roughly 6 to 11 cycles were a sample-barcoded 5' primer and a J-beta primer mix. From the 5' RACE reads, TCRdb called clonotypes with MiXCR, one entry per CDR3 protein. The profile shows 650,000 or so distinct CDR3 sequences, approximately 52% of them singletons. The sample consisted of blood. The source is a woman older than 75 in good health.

CDR3 nucleotide sequence: TGTGCCAGCAGTAGGACTAGCGCGGGTCAAGATACGCAGTATTTT. Translating it yields CASSRTSAGQDTQYF. V is TRBV6-5 and J is TRBJ2-3; the match to TRBD2 covers 9 bases. This CDR3 is built from 15 residues. V lost 5 bases to trimming and J lost 5 bases; unmatched junction nucleotides: 8. The germline V gene encodes CDR1 MNHEY and CDR2 SVGAGI.

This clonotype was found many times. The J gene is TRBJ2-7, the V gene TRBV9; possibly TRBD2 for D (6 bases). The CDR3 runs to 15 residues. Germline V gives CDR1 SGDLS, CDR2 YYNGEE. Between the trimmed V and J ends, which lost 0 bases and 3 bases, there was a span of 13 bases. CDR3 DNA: TGTGCCAGCAGCGTAGGGGTAGCGGACCGCTACGAGCAGTACTTC. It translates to CASSVGVADRYEQYF.

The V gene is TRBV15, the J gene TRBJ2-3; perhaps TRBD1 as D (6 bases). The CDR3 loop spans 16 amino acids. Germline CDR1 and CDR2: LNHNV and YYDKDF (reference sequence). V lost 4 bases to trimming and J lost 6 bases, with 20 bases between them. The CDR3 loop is CATSKLPPGAGDTQYF. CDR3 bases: TGTGCCACCAGCAAGCTTCCCCCAGGGGCTGGGGATACGCAGTATTTT.

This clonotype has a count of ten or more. The CDR3 is CASSVLSGGPVGNEQFF. The CDR3 DNA sequence: TGTGCCAGCAGCGTTCTATCAGGGGGACCGGTGGGCAATGAGCAGTTCTTC. The chain is built from TRBV9 and TRBJ2-1; TRBD1 matches 7 bases. The CDR3 is 17 residues long. CDR1 is SGDLS, CDR2 YYNGEE, per germline. The J segment lost 6 bases and the V segment lost 2 bases, leaving 14 bases of the junction unmatched. The variable domain in full, with the rest retrieved from reference TRBV9 and TRBJ2-1, is DSGVTQTPKHLITATGQRVTLRCSPRSGDLSVYWYQQSLDQGLQFLIQYYNGEERAKGNILERFSAQQFPDLHSELNLSSLELGDSALYFCASSVLSGGPVGNEQFFGPGTRLTVL.

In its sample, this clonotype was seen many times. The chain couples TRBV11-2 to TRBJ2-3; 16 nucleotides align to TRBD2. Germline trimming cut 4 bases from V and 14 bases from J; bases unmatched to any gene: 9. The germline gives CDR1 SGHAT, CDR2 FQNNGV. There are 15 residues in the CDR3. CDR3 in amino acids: CASSYPGTSGRASYF. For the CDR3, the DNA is TGTGCCAGCAGCTACCCCGGGACTAGCGGGAGGGCCTCGTATTTT.

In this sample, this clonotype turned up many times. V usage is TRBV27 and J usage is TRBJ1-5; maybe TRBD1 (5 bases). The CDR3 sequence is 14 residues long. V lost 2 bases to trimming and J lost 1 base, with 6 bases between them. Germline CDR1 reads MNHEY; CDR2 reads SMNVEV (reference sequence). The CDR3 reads CASSLRQSNQPQHF. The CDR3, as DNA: TGTGCCAGCAGTTTACGACAGAGCAATCAGCCCCAGCATTTT.

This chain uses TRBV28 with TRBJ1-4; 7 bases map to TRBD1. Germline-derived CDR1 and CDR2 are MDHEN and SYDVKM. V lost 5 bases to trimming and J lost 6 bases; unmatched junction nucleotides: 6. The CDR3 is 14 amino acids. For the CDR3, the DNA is TGTGCCAGCAGTACCCAGGGGGGGCATGAAAAACTGTTTTTT. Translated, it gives CASSTQGGHEKLFF.

Here the CDR3 DNA reads TGTGCCAGCAGTTTAGGGGGGGAAGTGGGAAACATTCAGTACTTC. Encoded protein: CASSLGGEVGNIQYF. The rearrangement joins TRBV27 to TRBJ2-4; the match to TRBD2 covers 7 bases. The V gene's germline CDR1 is MNHEY and CDR2 SMNVEV (reference sequence). Trimming removed 2 bases from V and 6 bases from J; junction bases left unmatched: 7. This CDR3 spans 15 amino acids.

The DNA of the CDR3 is TGTGCCACCTCACATACTACTAGCGGGAGGGCAGATACGCAGTATTTT. It translates to CATSHTTSGRADTQYF. The chain employs TRBV24-1 and TRBJ2-3; 13 bases align to TRBD2. The V gene's germline CDR1 is KGHDR and CDR2 SFDVKD. V dropped 9 bases and J dropped 4; count of bases not matched to a gene: 9. This CDR3 comprises 16 residues.

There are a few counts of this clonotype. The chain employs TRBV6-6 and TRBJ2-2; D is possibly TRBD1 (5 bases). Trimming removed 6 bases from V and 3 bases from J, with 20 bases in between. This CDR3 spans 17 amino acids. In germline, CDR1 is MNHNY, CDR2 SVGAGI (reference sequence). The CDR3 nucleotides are TGTGCCAGCAGCCGAAAACGGGTTGACAGACACACCGGGGAGCTGTTTTTT. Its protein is CASSRKRVDRHTGELFF.

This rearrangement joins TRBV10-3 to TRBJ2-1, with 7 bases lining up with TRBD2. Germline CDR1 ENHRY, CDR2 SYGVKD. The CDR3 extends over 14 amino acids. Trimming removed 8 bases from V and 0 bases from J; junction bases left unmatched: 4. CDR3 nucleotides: TGTGCCATCTGGGGGGGTAGCTCCTACAATGAGCAGTTCTTC. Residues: CAIWGGSSYNEQFF.

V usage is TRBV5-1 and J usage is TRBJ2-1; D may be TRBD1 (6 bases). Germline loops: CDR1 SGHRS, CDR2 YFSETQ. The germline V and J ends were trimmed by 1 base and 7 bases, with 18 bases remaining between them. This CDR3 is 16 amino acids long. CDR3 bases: TGCGCCAGCAGCTTGCGGTCAGGGGCGCGTCAGAATGAGCAGTTCTTC. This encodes CASSLRSGARQNEQFF.

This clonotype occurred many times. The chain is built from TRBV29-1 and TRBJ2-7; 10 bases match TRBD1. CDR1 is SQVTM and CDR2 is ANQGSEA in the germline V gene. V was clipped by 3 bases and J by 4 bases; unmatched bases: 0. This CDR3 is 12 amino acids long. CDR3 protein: CSVEGQGYEQYF. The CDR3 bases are TGCAGCGTTGAGGGACAGGGGTACGAGCAGTACTTC.

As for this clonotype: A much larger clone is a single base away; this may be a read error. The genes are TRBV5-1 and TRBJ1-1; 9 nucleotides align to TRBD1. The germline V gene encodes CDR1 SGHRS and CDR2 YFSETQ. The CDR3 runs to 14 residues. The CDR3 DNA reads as TGCGCCGGCAGTGGGACAGGGTTGAACACTGAAGCTTTCTTT. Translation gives CAGSGTGLNTEAFF.

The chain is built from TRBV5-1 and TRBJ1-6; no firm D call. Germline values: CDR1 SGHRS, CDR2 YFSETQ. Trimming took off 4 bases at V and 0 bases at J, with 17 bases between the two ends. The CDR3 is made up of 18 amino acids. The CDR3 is CASSLAGAGSSYNSPLHF. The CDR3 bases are TGCGCCAGCAGCCTAGCCGGCGCGGGGAGCTCCTATAATTCACCCCTCCACTTT. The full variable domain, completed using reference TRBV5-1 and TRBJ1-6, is KAGVTQTPRYLIKTRGQQVTLSCSPISGHRSVSWYQQTPGQGLQFLFEYFSETQRNKGNFPGRFSGRQFSNSRSEMNVSTLELGDSALYLCASSLAGAGSSYNSPLHFGNGTRLTVT.

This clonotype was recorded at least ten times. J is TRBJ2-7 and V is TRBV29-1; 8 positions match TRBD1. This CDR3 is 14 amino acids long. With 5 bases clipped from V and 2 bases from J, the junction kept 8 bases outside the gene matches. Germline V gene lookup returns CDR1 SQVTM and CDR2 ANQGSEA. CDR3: CSVKRGQDTYEQYF. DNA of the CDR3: TGCAGCGTTAAAAGGGGACAGGACACCTACGAGCAGTACTTC.

CDR3 nucleotides: TGCGCCAGCAGTGTTGCGCGGGAGACAGATACGCAGTATTTT. It encodes CASSVARETDTQYF. This chain links TRBV10-1 with TRBJ2-3, with 7 nucleotides matching TRBD2. Looked up from germline, CDR1 is WNHNN and CDR2 is SYGVQD (reference sequence). The J segment lost 3 bases and the V segment lost 4 bases, leaving 4 bases of the junction unmatched. The CDR3 runs to 14 residues.

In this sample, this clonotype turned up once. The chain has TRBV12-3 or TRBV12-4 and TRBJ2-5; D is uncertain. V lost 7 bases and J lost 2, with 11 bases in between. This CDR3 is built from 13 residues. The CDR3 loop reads CASTLGLQETQYF. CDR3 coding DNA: TGTGCCAGCACCCTAGGGCTTCAAGAGACCCAGTACTTC.

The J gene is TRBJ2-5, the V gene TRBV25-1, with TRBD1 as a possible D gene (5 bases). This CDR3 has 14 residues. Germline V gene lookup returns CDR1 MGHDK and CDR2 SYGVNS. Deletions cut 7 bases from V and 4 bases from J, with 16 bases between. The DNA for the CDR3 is TGTGCCAGCACCCCTAACAGGATTAGAGAGACCCAGTACTTC. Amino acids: CASTPNRIRETQYF.

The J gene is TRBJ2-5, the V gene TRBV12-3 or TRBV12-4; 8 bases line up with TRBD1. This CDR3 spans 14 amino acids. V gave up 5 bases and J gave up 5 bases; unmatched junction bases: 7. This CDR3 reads CASSRTGIRETQYF. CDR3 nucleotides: TGTGCCAGCAGTAGGACAGGGATAAGGGAGACCCAGTACTTC.

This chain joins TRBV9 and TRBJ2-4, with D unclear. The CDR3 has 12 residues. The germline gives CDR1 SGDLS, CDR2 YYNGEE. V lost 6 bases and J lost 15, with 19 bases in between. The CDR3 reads CASNVPMGELYF. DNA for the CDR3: TGTGCCAGCAACGTCCCGATGGGCGAGCTGTACTTC.

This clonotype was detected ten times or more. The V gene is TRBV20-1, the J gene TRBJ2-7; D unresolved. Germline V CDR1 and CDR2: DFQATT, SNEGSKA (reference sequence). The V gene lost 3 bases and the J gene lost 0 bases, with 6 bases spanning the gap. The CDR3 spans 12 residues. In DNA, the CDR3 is TGCAGTGCTAGTGAAGACTCCTACGAGCAGTACTTC. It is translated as CSASEDSYEQYF.